A selection of T cell receptor beta chains follows, all from one sample in a study of blood T cell repertoires in COVID-19. Clones were read by immunoSEQ multiplex PCR, and TCRdb kept only the in-frame ones, dropping some. The sample lists about 400,000 clones; roughly nine tenths were seen once. Sequenced sample: PBMCs or T cells enriched from blood (not recorded which). These receptors came from a woman aged 18-29 years with acute COVID-19. Each CDR3 is given with its conserved first and last residue. The order of the fields is D gene, V gene, clone size, J gene, CDR3 protein, CDR3 DNA. The D gene is left open where the match is weak. For some rows the clone size is stated as once, few or many, or as a class when expanded; others skip it.

D: TRBD2
V: TRBV6-5
size: -
J: TRBJ2-7
CDR3: CASSYRGGSSYEQYF
DNA: TGTGCCAGCAGTTACCGGGGGGGGTCCTCCTACGAGCAGTACTTC

D: -
V: TRBV27
size: -
J: TRBJ1-6
CDR3: CASSLEGPSYSPLHF
DNA: TGTGCCAGCAGTTTGGAGGGCCCTTCTTACTCACCCCTCCACTTT

D: -
V: TRBV7-9
size: -
J: TRBJ2-5
CDR3: CASSFGGHQETQYF
DNA: TGTGCCAGCAGCTTTGGCGGACATCAAGAGACCCAGTACTTC

D: TRBD1
V: TRBV28
size: few
J: TRBJ1-5
CDR3: CASYDRGQPQHF
DNA: TGTGCCAGCTACGACAGGGGTCAGCCCCAGCATTTT

D: -
V: TRBV12-5
size: -
J: TRBJ2-3
CDR3: CASGLVGGKTDTQYF
DNA: TGTGCTAGTGGTTTGGTAGGGGGAAAGACAGATACGCAGTATTTT

D: -
V: TRBV5-6
size: -
J: TRBJ2-3
CDR3: CASSLGLGPDTQYF
DNA: TGTGCCAGCAGCTTGGGACTAGGGCCAGATACGCAGTATTTT

D: -
V: TRBV5-3
size: -
J: TRBJ1-6
CDR3: CARSLRSSYNSPLHF
DNA: TGTGCCAGAAGCTTGAGGAGCTCCTATAATTCACCCCTCCACTTT

D: -
V: TRBV2
size: few
J: TRBJ1-4
CDR3: CASSPGSEKLFF
DNA: TGTGCCAGCAGCCCTGGGAGTGAAAAACTGTTTTTT

D: TRBD1
V: TRBV10-2
size: -
J: TRBJ2-7
CDR3: CASSVGQGYEQYF
DNA: TGCGCCAGCAGTGTGGGACAGGGGTACGAGCAGTACTTC

D: TRBD1
V: TRBV2
size: -
J: TRBJ1-5
CDR3: CASSPDRVGSNQPQHF
DNA: TGTGCCAGCAGCCCGGACAGGGTAGGTAGCAATCAGCCCCAGCATTTT

D: -
V: TRBV24-1
size: -
J: TRBJ1-2
CDR3: CATSEGGQGYTF
DNA: TGTGCCACCAGTGAAGGCGGTCAGGGCTACACCTTC

D: TRBD1
V: TRBV4-2
size: -
J: TRBJ2-3
CDR3: CASSPYRDRDTDTQYF
DNA: TGTGCCAGCAGCCCCTACCGGGACAGAGACACAGATACGCAGTATTTT

D: TRBD2
V: TRBV6-5
size: -
J: TRBJ2-7
CDR3: CASSLDPSGYSYEQYF
DNA: TGTGCCAGCAGTTTGGATCCTAGCGGTTACTCCTACGAGCAGTACTTC

D: TRBD1
V: TRBV11-2
size: -
J: TRBJ2-7
CDR3: CASSLSRRGTGSYEQYF
DNA: TGTGCCAGCAGCTTATCGAGGAGGGGGACAGGGTCTTACGAGCAGTACTTC

D: -
V: TRBV28
size: -
J: TRBJ1-1
CDR3: CASSPPPGGEGTEAFF
DNA: TGTGCCAGCAGTCCCCCCCCGGGCGGGGAAGGCACTGAAGCTTTCTTT

D: TRBD2
V: TRBV9
size: -
J: TRBJ2-3
CDR3: CASKGLAGFSDTQYF
DNA: TGTGCCAGCAAGGGACTAGCGGGATTTTCAGATACGCAGTATTTT

D: -
V: TRBV9
size: -
J: TRBJ1-4
CDR3: CASSVGGVNEKLFF
DNA: TGTGCCAGCAGCGTAGGGGGGGTTAATGAAAAACTGTTTTTT

D: TRBD1
V: TRBV6-5
size: -
J: TRBJ1-6
CDR3: CASNVEGAHSPLHF
DNA: TGTGCCAGCAACGTGGAGGGGGCCCATTCACCCCTCCACTTT

D: -
V: TRBV10-3
size: few
J: TRBJ2-1
CDR3: CAIQATRNSYNEQFF
DNA: TGTGCCATCCAAGCGACTAGGAATTCCTACAATGAGCAGTTCTTC

D: TRBD1
V: TRBV30
size: -
J: TRBJ2-7
CDR3: CAWTTGGYEQYF
DNA: TGTGCCTGGACGACAGGGGGCTACGAGCAGTACTTC

D: -
V: TRBV27
size: -
J: TRBJ1-1
CDR3: CASSLGGSTEAFF
DNA: TGTGCCAGCAGTTTGGGGGGGTCCACTGAAGCTTTCTTT

D: TRBD2
V: TRBV7-2
size: -
J: TRBJ2-4
CDR3: CASTLAGVAKNIQYF
DNA: TGTGCCAGCACCCTAGCGGGAGTTGCCAAAAACATTCAGTACTTC

D: -
V: TRBV6-2/TRBV6-3
size: -
J: TRBJ1-2
CDR3: CASSFLYGYTF
DNA: TGTGCCAGCAGTTTTTTATATGGCTACACCTTC

D: -
V: TRBV30
size: -
J: TRBJ1-1
CDR3: CAWRGGTEAFF
DNA: TGTGCCTGGAGAGGGGGCACTGAAGCTTTCTTT

D: TRBD1
V: TRBV6-5
size: -
J: TRBJ1-2
CDR3: CASSYGDRVYGYTF
DNA: TGTGCCAGCAGTTACGGCGACAGGGTGTATGGCTACACCTTC

D: -
V: TRBV19
size: -
J: TRBJ1-2
CDR3: CASSLGDTGYGYTF
DNA: TGTGCCAGTAGTCTGGGCGATACAGGATATGGCTACACCTTC

D: -
V: TRBV11-2
size: -
J: TRBJ1-5
CDR3: CASSTRDQPQHF
DNA: TGTGCCAGCAGCACTAGAGATCAGCCCCAGCATTTT

D: -
V: TRBV4-3
size: -
J: TRBJ1-4
CDR3: CASSWDISEKLFF
DNA: TGCGCCAGCAGCTGGGACATAAGTGAAAAACTGTTTTTT

D: -
V: TRBV28
size: -
J: TRBJ2-7
CDR3: CASSSTNSYEQYF
DNA: TGTGCCAGCAGTTCAACAAACTCCTACGAGCAGTACTTC

D: -
V: TRBV10-3
size: -
J: TRBJ1-5
CDR3: CAISRDTNQPQHF
DNA: TGTGCCATCAGCCGGGACACCAATCAGCCCCAGCATTTT

D: -
V: TRBV6-5
size: -
J: TRBJ1-2
CDR3: CASSYSSGGHYGYTF
DNA: TGTGCCAGCAGTTACTCCTCGGGGGGACACTATGGCTACACCTTC

D: -
V: TRBV10-3
size: -
J: TRBJ2-5
CDR3: CAISDQQETQYF
DNA: TGTGCCATCAGTGATCAGCAAGAGACCCAGTACTTC

D: TRBD2
V: TRBV6-4
size: -
J: TRBJ2-5
CDR3: CASMGTSGEAPHPQETQYF
DNA: TGTGCCAGCATGGGGACTAGCGGGGAGGCGCCGCACCCCCAAGAGACCCAGTACTTC

D: TRBD2
V: TRBV5-1
size: -
J: TRBJ2-5
CDR3: CASSLVFPSSGDRETQYF
DNA: TGCGCCAGCAGCTTGGTATTCCCAAGTAGCGGGGATAGGGAGACCCAGTACTTC

D: -
V: TRBV7-9
size: -
J: TRBJ2-7
CDR3: CASSSTEPGEQYF
DNA: TGTGCCAGCAGCTCGACAGAGCCCGGGGAGCAGTACTTC

D: TRBD1
V: TRBV4-1
size: -
J: TRBJ1-6
CDR3: CASSRPEGAGNSPLHF
DNA: TGCGCCAGCAGCCGCCCCGAGGGGGCTGGTAATTCACCCCTCCACTTT

D: TRBD1
V: TRBV28
size: once
J: TRBJ2-5
CDR3: CASSLSGGGETQYF
DNA: TGTGCCAGCAGTTTATCAGGGGGCGGGGAGACCCAGTACTTC

D: -
V: TRBV19
size: -
J: TRBJ2-1
CDR3: CASSIVLNEQFF
DNA: TGTGCCAGTAGTATAGTACTCAATGAGCAGTTCTTC

D: -
V: TRBV12-3/TRBV12-4
size: -
J: TRBJ2-2
CDR3: CASSPREAGELFF
DNA: TGTGCCAGCAGCCCGAGGGAAGCCGGGGAGCTGTTTTTT

D: -
V: TRBV28
size: -
J: TRBJ2-7
CDR3: CASSLSAGASYEQYF
DNA: TGTGCCAGCAGTTTATCGGCAGGGGCCTCCTACGAGCAGTACTTC

D: TRBD1
V: TRBV2
size: -
J: TRBJ2-1
CDR3: CASSGQGVPNEQFF
DNA: TGTGCCAGCAGCGGACAGGGGGTGCCCAATGAGCAGTTCTTC

D: TRBD1
V: TRBV5-6
size: -
J: TRBJ1-2
CDR3: CASSYPVGTGINYGYTF
DNA: TGTGCCAGCAGCTACCCCGTCGGGACAGGGATTAACTATGGCTACACCTTC

D: TRBD1
V: TRBV6-5
size: -
J: TRBJ1-2
CDR3: CASSPDRIYGYTF
DNA: TGTGCCAGCAGTCCGGACAGGATCTATGGCTACACCTTC

D: -
V: TRBV29-1
size: once
J: TRBJ2-3
CDR3: CSVRGTPSTDTQYF
DNA: TGCAGCGTTCGAGGGACACCCAGCACAGATACGCAGTATTTT

D: -
V: TRBV27
size: -
J: TRBJ1-2
CDR3: CASRPQGRDYGYTF
DNA: TGTGCCAGCCGCCCCCAGGGCAGGGACTATGGCTACACCTTC

D: -
V: TRBV3-1/TRBV3-2
size: -
J: TRBJ2-3
CDR3: CASRGASSQYF
DNA: TGTGCCAGTCGTGGGGCTAGTTCGCAGTATTTT

D: TRBD2
V: TRBV2
size: -
J: TRBJ2-1
CDR3: CASRGGGTYPGEQFF
DNA: TGTGCCAGCAGAGGCGGGGGGACGTATCCGGGTGAGCAGTTCTTC

D: -
V: TRBV7-9
size: -
J: TRBJ2-1
CDR3: CASSLAYEQFF
DNA: TGTGCCAGCAGCTTAGCCTATGAGCAGTTCTTC

D: -
V: TRBV11-2
size: -
J: TRBJ1-5
CDR3: CASSPTVSQPQHF
DNA: TGTGCCAGCAGCCCGACAGTATCTCAGCCCCAGCATTTT

D: TRBD1
V: TRBV10-1
size: once
J: TRBJ2-5
CDR3: CASSDSGTGGETQYF
DNA: TGCGCCAGCAGTGATTCCGGGACAGGGGGCGAGACCCAGTACTTC

D: -
V: TRBV6-2/TRBV6-3
size: once
J: TRBJ2-1
CDR3: CASSYAGGQGYNEQFF
DNA: TGTGCCAGCAGTTACGCAGGAGGGCAAGGCTACAATGAGCAGTTCTTC

D: TRBD1
V: TRBV29-1
size: once
J: TRBJ1-2
CDR3: CSVGQGYGYTF
DNA: TGCAGCGTTGGACAGGGGTATGGCTACACCTTC

D: -
V: TRBV19
size: -
J: TRBJ2-6
CDR3: CASSIGRVSGANVLTF
DNA: TGTGCCAGTAGTATAGGGAGAGTGTCTGGGGCCAACGTCCTGACTTTC

D: -
V: TRBV28
size: -
J: TRBJ2-1
CDR3: CASRGVYRTGSAYNEQFF
DNA: TGTGCCAGCAGGGGAGTTTACCGAACGGGCAGCGCCTACAATGAGCAGTTCTTC

D: -
V: TRBV7-6
size: -
J: TRBJ1-4
CDR3: CASSPVGVGRNEKLFF
DNA: TGTGCCAGCAGCCCTGTCGGTGTTGGGCGAAATGAAAAACTGTTTTTT